This is a list of T cell receptor beta chains from one sample in a study of blood T cell repertoires in COVID-19. Sequencing used immunoSEQ multiplex PCR; TCRdb keeps in-frame clones, though not all of them. This repertoire shows roughly 180,000 clones, 80% to 85% found once; its top ten account for about 5.5%. Sequencing input: peripheral blood. These receptors all stem from a woman in her twenties or thirties with acute or convalescent COVID-19. The CDR3 runs from the conserved cysteine through the conserved F or W. The order of the fields is clone size, D gene, V gene, J gene, CDR3 DNA, CDR3 protein. The D gene is left open where the match is weak. Some rows have no size entry. The others give once, few or many, or a class for an expanded clone.

clone size: -; D gene: TRBD1; V gene: TRBV2; J gene: TRBJ2-3; CDR3 DNA: TGTGCCAGCAGTGATGAGGGGGCGGAAGATACGCAGTATTTT; CDR3 protein: CASSDEGAEDTQYF
clone size: -; D gene: TRBD1; V gene: TRBV7-9; J gene: TRBJ1-5; CDR3 DNA: TGTGCCAGCAGCTCAGGACAGGGGCTTCATAGGGATCAGCCCCAGCATTTT; CDR3 protein: CASSSGQGLHRDQPQHF
clone size: -; D gene: -; V gene: TRBV28; J gene: TRBJ1-5; CDR3 DNA: TGTGCCAGCAGTTTTCGATTCGGGGTGAGCAATCAGCCCCAGCATTTT; CDR3 protein: CASSFRFGVSNQPQHF
clone size: -; D gene: TRBD1; V gene: TRBV18; J gene: TRBJ1-1; CDR3 DNA: TGTGCCAGCTCACCCTTCACAGGGGACAACACTGAAGCTTTCTTT; CDR3 protein: CASSPFTGDNTEAFF
clone size: -; D gene: -; V gene: TRBV18; J gene: TRBJ2-1; CDR3 DNA: TGTGCCACCATACAGGGTACCTACAATGAGCAGTTCTTC; CDR3 protein: CATIQGTYNEQFF
clone size: -; D gene: TRBD1; V gene: TRBV6-6; J gene: TRBJ1-1; CDR3 DNA: TGTGCCAGCGGGAAAACGGGACAGGGATTGACTGAAGCTTTCTTT; CDR3 protein: CASGKTGQGLTEAFF
clone size: few; D gene: -; V gene: TRBV2; J gene: TRBJ1-2; CDR3 DNA: TGTGCCAGCAGTGACTCTCGGGGAGGTGGCTACACCTTC; CDR3 protein: CASSDSRGGGYTF
clone size: few; D gene: TRBD2; V gene: TRBV5-1; J gene: TRBJ2-1; CDR3 DNA: TGCGCCAGCAGCTCCCTCGGGACTAGCGGGAGAAATGAGCAGTTCTTC; CDR3 protein: CASSSLGTSGRNEQFF
clone size: few; D gene: TRBD1; V gene: TRBV30; J gene: TRBJ2-7; CDR3 DNA: TGTGCCTGGCAGGGACAGGCTTCCTACGAGCAGTACTTC; CDR3 protein: CAWQGQASYEQYF
clone size: -; D gene: -; V gene: TRBV28; J gene: TRBJ1-1; CDR3 DNA: TGTGCCAGCACGGGGGGGTTCCGCACTGAAGCTTTCTTT; CDR3 protein: CASTGGFRTEAFF
clone size: -; D gene: TRBD1; V gene: TRBV28; J gene: TRBJ1-5; CDR3 DNA: TGTGCCAGCAGTAGACAGGGCGTTTATAGCAATCAGCCCCAGCATTTT; CDR3 protein: CASSRQGVYSNQPQHF
clone size: -; D gene: TRBD1; V gene: TRBV5-5; J gene: TRBJ2-7; CDR3 DNA: TGTGCCAGCAGCTTGGAGGACAGGCTATACGAGCAGTACTTC; CDR3 protein: CASSLEDRLYEQYF
clone size: -; D gene: -; V gene: TRBV11-2; J gene: TRBJ2-3; CDR3 DNA: TGTGCCAGCCGGGGATTCAGCACAGATACGCAGTATTTT; CDR3 protein: CASRGFSTDTQYF
clone size: -; D gene: -; V gene: TRBV7-8; J gene: TRBJ2-5; CDR3 DNA: TGTGCCAGCAGCTCCGGGACAAAAGAGACCCAGTACTTC; CDR3 protein: CASSSGTKETQYF
clone size: -; D gene: -; V gene: TRBV30; J gene: TRBJ1-1; CDR3 DNA: TGTGCCGGAGGACGGTGGGGTACTGAAGCTTTCTTT; CDR3 protein: CAGGRWGTEAFF
clone size: -; D gene: TRBD1; V gene: TRBV20-1; J gene: TRBJ1-2; CDR3 DNA: TGCAGTGCTAACAGGGGAGGCGGCTACACCTTC; CDR3 protein: CSANRGGGYTF
clone size: once; D gene: -; V gene: TRBV21-1; J gene: TRBJ2-7; CDR3 DNA: TGTGCCAGCAGCAAATTCGGCTACGAGCAGTACTTC; CDR3 protein: CASSKFGYEQYF
clone size: once; D gene: -; V gene: TRBV7-2; J gene: TRBJ1-2; CDR3 DNA: TGTGCCAGCAGCTCCAGCAGGGGCTCTAACTATGGCTACACCTTC; CDR3 protein: CASSSSRGSNYGYTF
clone size: -; D gene: -; V gene: TRBV9; J gene: TRBJ2-7; CDR3 DNA: TGTGCCAGCAGCGTAGTCCCTGACAGCTACGAGCAGTACTTC; CDR3 protein: CASSVVPDSYEQYF
clone size: -; D gene: TRBD1; V gene: TRBV29-1; J gene: TRBJ2-3; CDR3 DNA: TGCAGCGTTGCCGGGACAGCCCAAGATACGCAGTATTTT; CDR3 protein: CSVAGTAQDTQYF
clone size: few; D gene: TRBD2; V gene: TRBV20-1; J gene: TRBJ2-1; CDR3 DNA: TGCAGTGCTAGTGGGATGGACGGGAGGGCCGAGGACAATGAGCAGTTCTTC; CDR3 protein: CSASGMDGRAEDNEQFF
clone size: -; D gene: TRBD1; V gene: TRBV5-8; J gene: TRBJ2-7; CDR3 DNA: TGTGCCACCCGACCGACAGGGCGTTCATCCTACGAGCAGTACTTC; CDR3 protein: CATRPTGRSSYEQYF
clone size: -; D gene: TRBD2; V gene: TRBV2; J gene: TRBJ2-1; CDR3 DNA: TGTGCCAGCAGTGGGACTAGCGCCCACAATGAGCAGTTCTTC; CDR3 protein: CASSGTSAHNEQFF
clone size: -; D gene: -; V gene: TRBV19; J gene: TRBJ2-3; CDR3 DNA: TGTGCCAGTACCTCGGGGCAGCGGGCCTGGGGAGATACGCAGTATTTT; CDR3 protein: CASTSGQRAWGDTQYF
clone size: -; D gene: -; V gene: TRBV28; J gene: TRBJ2-3; CDR3 DNA: TGTGCCAGCGCAATAAGGGGGAGTGGGCTTAATACGCAGTATTTT; CDR3 protein: CASAIRGSGLNTQYF
clone size: -; D gene: TRBD1; V gene: TRBV29-1; J gene: TRBJ2-1; CDR3 DNA: TGCAGCCTACTTCCCGGGACAGCGGTATACAATGAGCAGTTCTTC; CDR3 protein: CSLLPGTAVYNEQFF
clone size: -; D gene: TRBD2; V gene: TRBV10-3; J gene: TRBJ2-3; CDR3 DNA: TGTGCCATCAAGAACGCTAGCGGAGGCACAGATACGCAGTATTTT; CDR3 protein: CAIKNASGGTDTQYF
clone size: -; D gene: -; V gene: TRBV5-1; J gene: TRBJ2-7; CDR3 DNA: TGCGCCAGCAAGTGGATTTCTAGAGACTACGAGCAGTACTTC; CDR3 protein: CASKWISRDYEQYF
clone size: many; D gene: -; V gene: TRBV6-2/TRBV6-3; J gene: TRBJ1-1; CDR3 DNA: TGTGCCAGCAGCCCTCGCACTGAAGCTTTCTTT; CDR3 protein: CASSPRTEAFF
clone size: -; D gene: -; V gene: TRBV7-8; J gene: TRBJ2-3; CDR3 DNA: TGTGCCAGCAGCCCTCTGTCAGATACGCAGTATTTT; CDR3 protein: CASSPLSDTQYF
clone size: -; D gene: -; V gene: TRBV5-5; J gene: TRBJ2-7; CDR3 DNA: TGTGCCAGCAGACAGTCCTACGAGCAGTACTTC; CDR3 protein: CASRQSYEQYF
clone size: once; D gene: -; V gene: TRBV11-2; J gene: TRBJ2-5; CDR3 DNA: TGTGCCAGCAGCTTCGGGGTACAGGGTGTGACCCAGTACTTC; CDR3 protein: CASSFGVQGVTQYF
clone size: -; D gene: -; V gene: TRBV18; J gene: TRBJ2-5; CDR3 DNA: TGTGCCAGCTCACCACCGTTTGTTTCTCAATCTTGTGCGGTCGGGTGTCCCTACTTC; CDR3 protein: CASSPPFVSQSCAVGCPYF
clone size: -; D gene: -; V gene: TRBV7-3; J gene: TRBJ2-5; CDR3 DNA: TGTGCCAGCAGCTTAAGGGCTAGCCGGGAGACCCAGTACTTC; CDR3 protein: CASSLRASRETQYF
clone size: -; D gene: -; V gene: TRBV5-1; J gene: TRBJ2-7; CDR3 DNA: TGCGCCAGCAGCTTGCGGCTAGCTGACTACGAGCAGTACTTC; CDR3 protein: CASSLRLADYEQYF
clone size: -; D gene: TRBD2; V gene: TRBV3-1/TRBV3-2; J gene: TRBJ2-7; CDR3 DNA: TGTGCCAGCAGCCAACAGCGGGAGTTGTACGAGCAGTACTTC; CDR3 protein: CASSQQRELYEQYF
clone size: -; D gene: -; V gene: TRBV7-2; J gene: TRBJ1-1; CDR3 DNA: TGTGCCAGCAGCTTCCCCTATTTGGAAGCTTTCTTT; CDR3 protein: CASSFPYLEAFF
clone size: -; D gene: -; V gene: TRBV18; J gene: TRBJ2-5; CDR3 DNA: TGTGCCAGCTCACCACAGGGAGGCCGAGAGACCCAGTACTTC; CDR3 protein: CASSPQGGRETQYF
clone size: -; D gene: TRBD2; V gene: TRBV27; J gene: TRBJ2-1; CDR3 DNA: TGTGCCAGCAGCCTATGGGGGGGGTCCAATGAGCAGTTCTTC; CDR3 protein: CASSLWGGSNEQFF
clone size: -; D gene: -; V gene: TRBV19; J gene: TRBJ1-3; CDR3 DNA: TGTGCCAGTAGTATACCGCGGGGGCTCGGCTCTGGAAACACCATATATTTT; CDR3 protein: CASSIPRGLGSGNTIYF
clone size: -; D gene: TRBD1; V gene: TRBV4-2; J gene: TRBJ2-1; CDR3 DNA: TGTGCCAGCAGCCAAGATCAAGGGCCTGGCGGACAGGGGCCTTACAATGAGCAGTTCTTC; CDR3 protein: CASSQDQGPGGQGPYNEQFF
clone size: -; D gene: TRBD2; V gene: TRBV10-3; J gene: TRBJ2-1; CDR3 DNA: TGTGCCATCAGTGAGTCGATTAGCGGGAGATGGGGTGAGCAGTTCTTC; CDR3 protein: CAISESISGRWGEQFF
clone size: once; D gene: TRBD1; V gene: TRBV7-6; J gene: TRBJ2-1; CDR3 DNA: TGTGCCAGCAGTTCCGGGACAGGTCCGGGTGAGCAGTTCTTC; CDR3 protein: CASSSGTGPGEQFF
clone size: -; D gene: -; V gene: TRBV19; J gene: TRBJ2-3; CDR3 DNA: TGTGCCAGTAGTATAGGTCAAGGGGCCTGGGATACGCAGTATTTT; CDR3 protein: CASSIGQGAWDTQYF
clone size: -; D gene: -; V gene: TRBV7-7; J gene: TRBJ2-3; CDR3 DNA: TGTGCTAGCAGCAGTATAACAGGCCCCTCAGATACGCAGTATTTT; CDR3 protein: CASSSITGPSDTQYF
clone size: -; D gene: TRBD2; V gene: TRBV25-1; J gene: TRBJ2-1; CDR3 DNA: TGTGCCAGCAGTGGCCTGACTAGCGGGGTTAGCTCCTACAATGAGCAGTTCTTC; CDR3 protein: CASSGLTSGVSSYNEQFF
clone size: -; D gene: TRBD2; V gene: TRBV15; J gene: TRBJ2-1; CDR3 DNA: TGTGCCACCAGCAGAGAGAGGAGCGGGGCATACAATGAGCAGTTCTTC; CDR3 protein: CATSRERSGAYNEQFF
clone size: -; D gene: -; V gene: TRBV4-3; J gene: TRBJ2-3; CDR3 DNA: TGCGCCAGCAGCCCCCATCCCGGAGGTACGCAGTATTTT; CDR3 protein: CASSPHPGGTQYF
clone size: -; D gene: -; V gene: TRBV23-1; J gene: TRBJ2-4; CDR3 DNA: TGCGCCAGCAGTCAAAGTAACCGGCCCAGGGACTTGAAAAACATTCAGTACTTC; CDR3 protein: CASSQSNRPRDLKNIQYF
clone size: -; D gene: -; V gene: TRBV28; J gene: TRBJ1-3; CDR3 DNA: TGTGCCAGCAGAGAGAACCGGGCAGGGGACACCATATATTTT; CDR3 protein: CASRENRAGDTIYF
clone size: -; D gene: -; V gene: TRBV29-1; J gene: TRBJ2-7; CDR3 DNA: TGCAGCGTTTCTGGTAGTAGGACACTCCGTGGGGAGCAGTACTTC; CDR3 protein: CSVSGSRTLRGEQYF
clone size: -; D gene: TRBD1; V gene: TRBV6-2/TRBV6-3; J gene: TRBJ1-1; CDR3 DNA: TGTGCCAGCAGTTACCCGACAGGGGGCGTCTCTGAAGCTTTCTTT; CDR3 protein: CASSYPTGGVSEAFF
clone size: -; D gene: -; V gene: TRBV5-4; J gene: TRBJ2-7; CDR3 DNA: TGTGCCAGCAGCTTGGACAGGGATCCCCACGAGCAGTACTTC; CDR3 protein: CASSLDRDPHEQYF
clone size: -; D gene: -; V gene: TRBV30; J gene: TRBJ1-2; CDR3 DNA: TGTGCCTGGAGACCCGATTGGGGGGGTCGTGGCTACACCTTC; CDR3 protein: CAWRPDWGGRGYTF
clone size: -; D gene: -; V gene: TRBV6-2/TRBV6-3; J gene: TRBJ1-1; CDR3 DNA: TGTGCCAGCAGTTACTCGAGGGGGACGCGCGCTGAAGCTTTCTTT; CDR3 protein: CASSYSRGTRAEAFF
clone size: -; D gene: -; V gene: TRBV27; J gene: TRBJ2-5; CDR3 DNA: TGTGCCAGCGGATCCCCCATGGCGGGCCGGCGGGAGACCCAGTACTTC; CDR3 protein: CASGSPMAGRRETQYF
clone size: -; D gene: TRBD1; V gene: TRBV7-9; J gene: TRBJ1-6; CDR3 DNA: TGTGCCAGCAGCTCTCAGGGGACAGGGGGCGTTAATAGGTCACCCCTCCACTTT; CDR3 protein: CASSSQGTGGVNRSPLHF
clone size: few; D gene: TRBD1; V gene: TRBV29-1; J gene: TRBJ1-4; CDR3 DNA: TGCAGCGGGACAGGGGGAGGTGAAAAACTGTTTTTT; CDR3 protein: CSGTGGGEKLFF
clone size: -; D gene: TRBD1; V gene: TRBV5-4; J gene: TRBJ1-6; CDR3 DNA: TGTGCCAGCATGCGTTTCGGGACAGGGCTCAATTCACCCCTCCACTTT; CDR3 protein: CASMRFGTGLNSPLHF